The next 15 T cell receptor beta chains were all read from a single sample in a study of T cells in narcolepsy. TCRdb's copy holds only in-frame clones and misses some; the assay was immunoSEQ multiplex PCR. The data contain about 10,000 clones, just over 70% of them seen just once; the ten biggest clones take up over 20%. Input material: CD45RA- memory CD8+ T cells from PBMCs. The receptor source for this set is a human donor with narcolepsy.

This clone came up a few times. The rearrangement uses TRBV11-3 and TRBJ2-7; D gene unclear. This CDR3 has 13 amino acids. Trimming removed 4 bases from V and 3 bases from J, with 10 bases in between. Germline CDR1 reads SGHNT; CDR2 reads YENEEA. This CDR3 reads CASSWVDGYEQYF. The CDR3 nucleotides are TGTGCCAGCAGCTGGGTCGACGGCTACGAGCAGTACTTC.

CDR3 bases: TGCGCCAGCAGCCAAGGGGGGGGCTCTGGAAACACCATATATTTT. It specifies CASSQGGGSGNTIYF. The genes are TRBV4-3 and TRBJ1-3; maybe TRBD1 (5 bases). The V gene lost 1 base and the J gene lost 0 bases, with 7 bases spanning the gap. The CDR3 loop spans 15 amino acids. Germline V gene lookup returns CDR1 LGHNA and CDR2 YSLEER.

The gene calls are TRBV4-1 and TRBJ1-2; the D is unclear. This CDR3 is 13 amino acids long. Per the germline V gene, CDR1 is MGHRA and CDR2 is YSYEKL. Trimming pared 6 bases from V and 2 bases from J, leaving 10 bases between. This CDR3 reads CASSPLRNYGYTF. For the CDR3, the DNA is TGCGCCAGCAGTCCGTTGCGCAACTATGGCTACACCTTC.

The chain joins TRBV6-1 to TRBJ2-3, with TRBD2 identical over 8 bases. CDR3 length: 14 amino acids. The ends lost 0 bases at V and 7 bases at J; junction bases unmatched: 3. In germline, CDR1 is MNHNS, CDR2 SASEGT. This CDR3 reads CASSEAGGANTQYF. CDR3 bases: TGTGCCAGCAGTGAAGCCGGGGGGGCGAATACGCAGTATTTT.

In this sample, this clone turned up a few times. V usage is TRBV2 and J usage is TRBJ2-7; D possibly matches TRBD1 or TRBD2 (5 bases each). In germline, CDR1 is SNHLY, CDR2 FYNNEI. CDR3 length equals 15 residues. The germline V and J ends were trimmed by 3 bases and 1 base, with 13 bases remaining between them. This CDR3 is CASSEFGAGSYEQYF. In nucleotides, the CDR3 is TGTGCCAGCAGTGAGTTCGGGGCAGGGTCCTACGAGCAGTACTTC.

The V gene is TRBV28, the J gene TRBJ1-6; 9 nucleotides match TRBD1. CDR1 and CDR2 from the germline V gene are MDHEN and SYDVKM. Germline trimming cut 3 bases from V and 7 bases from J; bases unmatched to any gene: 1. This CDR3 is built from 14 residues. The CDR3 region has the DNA TGTGCCAGCAGTTTCGGACAGGGGAATTCACCCCTCCACTTT. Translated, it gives CASSFGQGNSPLHF.

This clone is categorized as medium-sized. As DNA, the CDR3 is TGTGCCAGCAGCTTAAACACAGGTCCCACTAATGAAAAACTGTTTTTT. Its protein product is CASSLNTGPTNEKLFF. The genes are TRBV7-9 and TRBJ1-4; possible D gene TRBD1, 5 bases. This CDR3 has 16 residues. The V and J ends lost 2 bases and 2 bases respectively, with 12 bases between them. Per the germline V gene, CDR1 is SEHNR and CDR2 is FQNEAQ (reference sequence).

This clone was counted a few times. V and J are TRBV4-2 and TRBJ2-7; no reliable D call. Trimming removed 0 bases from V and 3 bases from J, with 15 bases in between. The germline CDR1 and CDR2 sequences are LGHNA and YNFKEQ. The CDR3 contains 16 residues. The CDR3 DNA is TGTGCCAGCAGCCAAGAAACGAGCGCCGCGGTCTACGAGCAGTACTTC. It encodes CASSQETSAAVYEQYF.

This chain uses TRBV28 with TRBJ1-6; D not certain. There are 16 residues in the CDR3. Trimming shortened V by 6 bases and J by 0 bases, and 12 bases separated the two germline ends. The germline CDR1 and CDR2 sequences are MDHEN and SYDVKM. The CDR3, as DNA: TGTGCCAGCAGCCCCGAACAGAGCTCCTATAATTCACCCCTCCACTTT. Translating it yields CASSPEQSSYNSPLHF.

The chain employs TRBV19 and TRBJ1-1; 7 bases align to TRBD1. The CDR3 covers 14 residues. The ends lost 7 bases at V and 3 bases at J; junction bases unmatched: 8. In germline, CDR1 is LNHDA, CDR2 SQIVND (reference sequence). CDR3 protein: CASTLNDRDTEAFF. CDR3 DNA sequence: TGTGCCAGTACCTTAAACGACAGGGACACTGAAGCTTTCTTT.

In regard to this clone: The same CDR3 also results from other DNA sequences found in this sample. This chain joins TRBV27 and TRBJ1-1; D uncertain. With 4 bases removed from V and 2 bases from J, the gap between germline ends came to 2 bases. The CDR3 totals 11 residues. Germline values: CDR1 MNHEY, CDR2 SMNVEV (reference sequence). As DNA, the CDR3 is TGTGCCAGCAGTTCCAACACTGAAGCTTTCTTT. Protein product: CASSSNTEAFF.

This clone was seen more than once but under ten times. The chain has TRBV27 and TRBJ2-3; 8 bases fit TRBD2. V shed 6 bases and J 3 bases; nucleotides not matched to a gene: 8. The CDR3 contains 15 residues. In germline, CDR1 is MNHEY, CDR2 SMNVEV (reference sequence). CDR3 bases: TGTGCCAGCAGACACGCGGGGGGTGGGACAGATACGCAGTATTTT. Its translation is CASRHAGGGTDTQYF.

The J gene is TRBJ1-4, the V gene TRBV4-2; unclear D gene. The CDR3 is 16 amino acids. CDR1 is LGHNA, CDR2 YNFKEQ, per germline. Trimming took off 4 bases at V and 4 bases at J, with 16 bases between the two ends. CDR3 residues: CASSPEAGRGNEKLFF. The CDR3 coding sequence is TGTGCCAGCAGCCCCGAGGCCGGACGGGGTAATGAAAAACTGTTTTTT.

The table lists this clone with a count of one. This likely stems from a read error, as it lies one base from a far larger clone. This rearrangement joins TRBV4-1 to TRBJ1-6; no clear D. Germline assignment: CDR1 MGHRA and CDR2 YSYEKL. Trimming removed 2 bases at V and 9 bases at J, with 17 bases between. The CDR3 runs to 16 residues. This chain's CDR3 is CASSQTTWDPPSPLHF. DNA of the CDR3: TGCGCCAGCAGCCAAACGACATGGGATCCGCCTTCACCCCTCCACTTT.

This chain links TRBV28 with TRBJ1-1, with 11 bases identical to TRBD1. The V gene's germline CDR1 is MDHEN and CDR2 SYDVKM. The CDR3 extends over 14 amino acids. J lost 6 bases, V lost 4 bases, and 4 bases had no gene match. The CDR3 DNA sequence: TGTGCCAGCAGTTACGGGACAGGGGGGGCTGAAGCTTTCTTT. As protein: CASSYGTGGAEAFF.